The 16 T cell receptor beta chains given below trace back to one sample, sequenced in a study of siplizumab effects on memory and regulatory T cells. The protocol was immunoSEQ multiplex PCR, while the TCRdb copy is restricted to in-frame clones and leaves out a portion. The table lists tens of thousands of clones, around 98% of them singletons. Sequenced: naive CD8+ T cells sorted from blood. The receptors originated from a human donor in good health.

Here the CDR3 reads CASSTSGTRETQYF. The CDR3 DNA reads as TGTGCCAGCAGTACTAGCGGGACCCGGGAGACCCAGTACTTC. V and J are TRBV27 and TRBJ2-5; TRBD2 agrees at 10 bases. Unmatched junction bases numbered 5, after V lost 5 bases and J lost 5 bases. Germline loops: CDR1 MNHEY, CDR2 SMNVEV (reference sequence). The CDR3 runs to 14 residues.

Comments on this clone: This CDR3 is also generated by other DNA sequences in the sample. V gene TRBV30 combines with J gene TRBJ1-5; D is perhaps TRBD1 (6 bases). V was clipped by 0 bases and J by 0 bases, with 9 bases between them. The CDR3 sequence is 15 residues long. Germline V CDR1 and CDR2: GTSNPN, SVGIG (reference sequence). The CDR3 sequence: CAWSVGGSSNQPQHF. The CDR3 region has the DNA TGTGCCTGGAGTGTAGGGGGTAGTAGCAATCAGCCCCAGCATTTT.

This chain links TRBV7-9 with TRBJ2-7; no definite D call. Germline V gene sequence: CDR1 SEHNR, CDR2 FQNEAQ (reference sequence). The CDR3 is 15 amino acids. V gave up 5 bases and J gave up 1 base, with 15 bases separating them. The CDR3 spells CASSPVGYRSYEQYF. In DNA, the CDR3 is TGTGCCAGCAGCCCAGTGGGCTATCGTTCCTACGAGCAGTACTTC.

The chain combines TRBV28 with TRBJ1-2, with D unresolved. V was shortened by 6 bases and J by 8 bases, with 16 bases between the two germline ends. Germline CDR1 reads MDHEN; CDR2 reads SYDVKM. The CDR3 is 13 amino acids. CDR3 nucleotide sequence: TGTGCCAGCAGGAGCCCGGGGTCAGGCGGCTACACCTTC. It is translated as CASRSPGSGGYTF.

The chain links TRBV28 to TRBJ2-3, with D unclear. V was shortened by 2 bases and J by 0 bases, with 6 bases between the two germline ends. The CDR3 sequence is 14 residues long. CDR1 MDHEN and CDR2 SYDVKM come from the germline V gene. The CDR3 DNA follows: TGTGCCAGCAGTTTAACTACTAGCACAGATACGCAGTATTTT. This translates into CASSLTTSTDTQYF.

The rearrangement links TRBV6-5 to TRBJ1-2; 9 bases fit TRBD1. Trimming removed 5 bases from V and 4 bases from J; junction bases left unmatched: 5. Per germline, CDR1 MNHEY and CDR2 SVGAGI. This CDR3 region has 14 residues. The CDR3 coding sequence is TGTGCCAGCAGTCCACAGGGGGCCCTCTATGGCTACACCTTC. Translation gives CASSPQGALYGYTF.

The chain carries TRBV6-5 and TRBJ1-1; the D gene is possibly TRBD1 (5 bases). This CDR3 contains 15 residues. V lost 0 bases and J lost 6, with 14 bases in between. Per germline, CDR1 MNHEY and CDR2 SVGAGI. CDR3 DNA sequence: TGTGCCAGCAGTTACTCGTGGGGCCAGGGATCTGAAGCTTTCTTT. Amino acids: CASSYSWGQGSEAFF.

The chain employs TRBV5-6 and TRBJ2-1, with TRBD2 matching over 15 bases. The V gene's germline CDR1 is SGHDT and CDR2 YYEEEE. With 4 bases clipped from V and 10 bases from J, the junction kept 9 bases outside the gene matches. This CDR3 is 16 amino acids long. This CDR3 is CASSGLGLAGGGEQFF. DNA of the CDR3: TGTGCCAGCAGCGGGTTGGGACTAGCGGGAGGTGGAGAGCAGTTCTTC. The whole variable domain, filled in from reference TRBV5-6 and TRBJ2-1, reads DAGVTQSPTHLIKTRGQQVTLRCSPKSGHDTVSWYQQALGQGPQFIFQYYEEEERQRGNFPDRFSGHQFPNYSSELNVNALLLGDSALYLCASSGLGLAGGGEQFFGPGTRLTVL.

The CDR3 spells CASSLTSGRAWGETQYF. The CDR3 DNA is TGTGCCAGCAGCTTAACTAGCGGGAGGGCCTGGGGAGAGACCCAGTACTTC. The V call is TRBV7-9, the J call TRBJ2-5, with 13 bases fitting TRBD2. The V gene end was trimmed by 2 bases and the J gene end by 4 bases; junction bases not matched to a gene: 7. CDR3 length equals 17 residues. CDR1 SEHNR and CDR2 FQNEAQ come from the germline V gene (reference sequence).

This sequence joins TRBV27 and TRBJ2-7, with 9 bases aligning to TRBD1. V lost 6 bases and J lost 6; bases outside the gene matches: 9. This CDR3 is 14 amino acids long. Germline CDR1 reads MNHEY; CDR2 reads SMNVEV (reference sequence). CDR3 sequence reads: CASRPTGGSLEQYF. The DNA of the CDR3 is TGTGCCAGCAGACCGACAGGGGGATCTCTCGAGCAGTACTTC.

The V call is TRBV13, the J call TRBJ2-7; tentative D call: TRBD1 (6 bases). V dropped 5 bases and J dropped 2 bases, with 13 bases sitting between them. Germline CDR1 PRHDT, CDR2 FYEKMQ (reference sequence). This CDR3 is built from 14 residues. The CDR3 bases are TGTGCCAGCAGCCTGGGGGCAGGGACCTACGAGCAGTACTTC. As protein: CASSLGAGTYEQYF.

V is TRBV19 and J is TRBJ1-2, with a possible D match to TRBD1 (6 bases). The CDR3 contains 13 residues. V was clipped by 7 bases and J by 5 bases, with 14 bases between them. Germline V gene data show CDR1 as LNHDA and CDR2 as SQIVND (reference sequence). DNA for the CDR3: TGTGCCAGTATAGGGGGGACGGGGTATGGCTACACCTTC. It codes for CASIGGTGYGYTF.

This sequence joins TRBV4-1 and TRBJ2-3; 10 positions match TRBD2. The CDR3 consists of 15 residues. Looked up from germline, CDR1 is MGHRA and CDR2 is YSYEKL. Trimming removed 1 base from V and 6 bases from J; junction bases left unmatched: 4. CDR3 in amino acids: CASSQVLAGVDTQYF. The CDR3 bases are TGCGCCAGCAGCCAAGTCCTAGCGGGAGTTGATACGCAGTATTTT.

V is TRBV15 and J is TRBJ2-1, with 8 positions matching TRBD1. J gave up 9 bases and V 5 bases, and 15 bases lay outside the gene matches. Germline loops: CDR1 LNHNV, CDR2 YYDKDF (reference sequence). There are 16 residues in the CDR3. The CDR3: CATSSREQGVRVEQFF. The DNA for the CDR3 is TGTGCCACCAGCTCACGGGAACAGGGGGTGCGGGTTGAGCAGTTCTTC.

The chain employs TRBV14 and TRBJ2-7; no firm D call. Germline V gene data show CDR1 as SGHDN and CDR2 as FVKESK. Trimming removed 2 bases at V and 7 bases at J, with 6 bases between. This CDR3 is built from 11 residues. In DNA form, the CDR3 reads TGTGCCAGCAGCCAATCGCTGGAGCAGTACTTC. Translated, it gives CASSQSLEQYF.

The chain links TRBV19 to TRBJ1-1; 9 bases line up with TRBD1. CDR1 is LNHDA, CDR2 SQIVND, per germline (reference sequence). This CDR3 is 15 amino acids long. The J segment lost 6 bases and the V segment lost 1 base, leaving 6 bases of the junction unmatched. The CDR3 loop reads CASSIAQGARSEAFF. CDR3 DNA sequence: TGTGCCAGTAGTATAGCACAGGGGGCTCGTTCTGAAGCTTTCTTT.